The TCR delta chain described here comes from a study of gammadelta T cells in human blood. Regarding the study as a whole: Microbial exposure appeared to drive polyclonal γδ T cell expansion after birth.

This clone was observed a few times. Antigen: not known. A far larger clone differs by one base, so this is likely a read error. V shed 1 base, J shed 4 bases, and the junction held 17 bases outside the gene matches. CDR1 is GEAIGNYY and CDR2 is EKD in the germline V gene. The CDR3 sequence is 18 residues long. TCRdb re-called the RT-PCR reads using CATT. The sample records about 1,000 delta-chain clones, roughly 28% being singletons. The source material was Vgamma9Vdelta2 gamma-delta T cells from adult blood. The V call is TRDV2, the J call TRDJ1; 7 bases match TRDD3. The TCR comes from a human donor. The CDR3 DNA reads TGTGCCTGTGACACGGGCTCTCTTCTGGGGGGTTACAACGATAAACTCATCTTT. Its protein product is CACDTGSLLGGYNDKLIF.